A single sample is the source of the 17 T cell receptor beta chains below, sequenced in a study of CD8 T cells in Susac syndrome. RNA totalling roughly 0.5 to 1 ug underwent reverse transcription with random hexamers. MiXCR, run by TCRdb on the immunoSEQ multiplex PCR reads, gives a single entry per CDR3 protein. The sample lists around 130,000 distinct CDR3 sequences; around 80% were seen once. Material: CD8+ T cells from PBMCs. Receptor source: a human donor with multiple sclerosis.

The CDR3 sequence: CASSPDSYSNQPQHF. CDR3 nucleotides: TGTGCCAGTAGTCCAGACAGTTATAGCAATCAGCCCCAGCATTTT. The chain combines TRBV19 with TRBJ1-5; D might be TRBD1 (5 bases). The CDR3 is made up of 15 amino acids. The germline V and J ends were trimmed by 5 bases and 0 bases, with 11 bases remaining between them. Looked up from germline, CDR1 is LNHDA and CDR2 is SQIVND (reference sequence).

The CDR3 loop reads CASSLYGAGSGELFF. The CDR3 region has the DNA TGTGCCAGCAGCTTATATGGGGCAGGGTCCGGGGAGCTGTTTTTT. This chain links TRBV7-6 with TRBJ2-2, with TRBD1 as a possible D gene (5 bases). V lost 2 bases and J 6 bases, leaving 13 bases between the germline ends. CDR1 is SGHVS, CDR2 FNYEAQ, per germline. This CDR3 comprises 15 residues.

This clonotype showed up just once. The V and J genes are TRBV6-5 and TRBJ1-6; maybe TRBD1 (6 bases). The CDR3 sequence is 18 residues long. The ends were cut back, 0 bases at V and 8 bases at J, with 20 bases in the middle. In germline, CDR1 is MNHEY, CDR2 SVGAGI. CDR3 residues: CASSYSRPWGAGDSPLHF. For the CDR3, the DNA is TGTGCCAGCAGTTACTCGCGTCCTTGGGGGGCGGGTGATTCACCCCTCCACTTT.

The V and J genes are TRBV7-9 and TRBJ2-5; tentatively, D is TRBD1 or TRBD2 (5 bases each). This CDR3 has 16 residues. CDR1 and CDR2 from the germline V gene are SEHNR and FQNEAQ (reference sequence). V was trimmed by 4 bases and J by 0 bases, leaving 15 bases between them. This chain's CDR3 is CASSSGRATYQETQYF. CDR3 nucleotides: TGTGCCAGCAGCTCGGGACGGGCGACGTACCAAGAGACCCAGTACTTC.

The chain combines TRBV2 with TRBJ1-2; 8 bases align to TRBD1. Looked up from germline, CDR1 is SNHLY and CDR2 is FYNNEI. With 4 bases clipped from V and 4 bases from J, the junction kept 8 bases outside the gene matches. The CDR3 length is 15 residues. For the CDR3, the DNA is TGTGCCAGCAGTGTCCGGGACAGGTTCTTCTATGGCTACACCTTC. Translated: CASSVRDRFFYGYTF.

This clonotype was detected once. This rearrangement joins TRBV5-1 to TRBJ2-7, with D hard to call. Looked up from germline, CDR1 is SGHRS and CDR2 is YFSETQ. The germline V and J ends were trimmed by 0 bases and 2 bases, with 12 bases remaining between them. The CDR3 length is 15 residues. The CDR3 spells CASSLGAASTYEQYF. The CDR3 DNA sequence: TGCGCCAGCAGCTTGGGGGCAGCTTCTACCTACGAGCAGTACTTC.

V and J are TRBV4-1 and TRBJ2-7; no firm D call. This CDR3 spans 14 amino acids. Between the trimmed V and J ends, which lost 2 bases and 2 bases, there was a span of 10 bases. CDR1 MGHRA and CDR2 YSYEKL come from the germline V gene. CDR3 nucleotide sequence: TGCGCCAGCAGCCAACACGTGGGGACCTACGAGCAGTACTTC. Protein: CASSQHVGTYEQYF.

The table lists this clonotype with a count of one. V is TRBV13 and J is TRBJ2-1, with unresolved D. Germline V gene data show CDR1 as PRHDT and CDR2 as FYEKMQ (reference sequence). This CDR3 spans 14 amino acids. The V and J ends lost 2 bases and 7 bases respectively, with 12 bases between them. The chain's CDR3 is CASSLIIRGNEQFF. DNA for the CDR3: TGTGCCAGCAGCTTAATTATACGAGGTAATGAGCAGTTCTTC.

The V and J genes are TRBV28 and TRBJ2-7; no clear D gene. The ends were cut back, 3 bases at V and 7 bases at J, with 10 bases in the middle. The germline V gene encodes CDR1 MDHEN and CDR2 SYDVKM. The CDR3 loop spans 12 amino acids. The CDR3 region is CASSFDLGEQYF. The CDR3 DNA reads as TGTGCCAGCAGTTTTGATTTAGGGGAGCAGTACTTC.

The CDR3 region is CASSLDVGEETQYF. The CDR3 nucleotides read TGTGCCAGCAGCTTAGACGTCGGAGAAGAGACCCAGTACTTC. This chain uses TRBV7-8 with TRBJ2-5; D unclear. The V gene lost 1 base and the J gene lost 3 bases, with 9 bases spanning the gap. The V gene's germline CDR1 is SGHVS and CDR2 FQNEAQ. The length of the CDR3 is 14 residues. Based on the CDR3 plus reference TRBV7-8 and TRBJ2-5, the full variable domain is GAGVSQSPRYKVAKRGQDVALRCDPISGHVSLFWYQQALGQGPEFLTYFQNEAQLDKSGLPSDRFFAERPEGSVSTLKIQRTQQEDSAVYLCASSLDVGEETQYFGPGTRLLVL.

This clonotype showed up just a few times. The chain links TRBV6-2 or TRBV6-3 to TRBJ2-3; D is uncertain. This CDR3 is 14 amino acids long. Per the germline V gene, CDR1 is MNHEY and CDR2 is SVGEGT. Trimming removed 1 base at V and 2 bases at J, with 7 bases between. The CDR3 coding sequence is TGTGCCAGCAGTTACTTAAGGGTCACAGATACGCAGTATTTT. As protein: CASSYLRVTDTQYF.

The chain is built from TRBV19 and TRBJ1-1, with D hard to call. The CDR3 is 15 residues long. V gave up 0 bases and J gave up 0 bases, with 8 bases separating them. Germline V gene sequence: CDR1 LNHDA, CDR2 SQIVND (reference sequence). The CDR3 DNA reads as TGTGCCAGTAGTATAGATATCTACATGAACACTGAAGCTTTCTTT. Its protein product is CASSIDIYMNTEAFF.

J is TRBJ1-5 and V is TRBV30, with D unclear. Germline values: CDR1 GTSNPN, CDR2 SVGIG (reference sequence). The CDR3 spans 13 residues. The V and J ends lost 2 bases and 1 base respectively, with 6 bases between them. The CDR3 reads CAWSILSNQPQHF. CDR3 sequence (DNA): TGTGCCTGGAGTATTTTAAGCAATCAGCCCCAGCATTTT. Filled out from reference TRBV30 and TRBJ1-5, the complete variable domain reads SQTIHQWPATLVQPVGSPLSLECTVEGTSNPNLYWYRQAAGRGLQLLFYSVGIGQISSEVPQNLSASRPQDRQFILSSKKLLLSDSGFYLCAWSILSNQPQHFGDGTRLSIL.

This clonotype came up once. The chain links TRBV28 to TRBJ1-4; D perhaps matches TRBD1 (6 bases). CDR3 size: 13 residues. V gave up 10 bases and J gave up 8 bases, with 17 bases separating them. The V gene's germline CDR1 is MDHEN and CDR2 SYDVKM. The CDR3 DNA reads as TGTGCCATCTCTACAGGGCTCGAGGAAAAACTGTTTTTT. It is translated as CAISTGLEEKLFF.

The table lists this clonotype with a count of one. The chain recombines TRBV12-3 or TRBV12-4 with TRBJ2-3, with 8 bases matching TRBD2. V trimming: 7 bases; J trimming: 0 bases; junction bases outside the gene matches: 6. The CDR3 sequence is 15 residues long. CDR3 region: CASIYSGDSTDTQYF. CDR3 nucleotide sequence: TGTGCCAGCATCTATAGCGGGGACAGCACAGATACGCAGTATTTT.

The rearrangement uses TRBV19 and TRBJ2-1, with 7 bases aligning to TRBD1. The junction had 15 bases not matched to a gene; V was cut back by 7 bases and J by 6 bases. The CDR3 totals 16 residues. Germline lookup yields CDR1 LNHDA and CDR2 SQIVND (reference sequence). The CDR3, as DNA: TGTGCCAGTACCCCCCCGGCGCCAGGGGGAATCAATGAGCAGTTCTTC. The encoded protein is CASTPPAPGGINEQFF.

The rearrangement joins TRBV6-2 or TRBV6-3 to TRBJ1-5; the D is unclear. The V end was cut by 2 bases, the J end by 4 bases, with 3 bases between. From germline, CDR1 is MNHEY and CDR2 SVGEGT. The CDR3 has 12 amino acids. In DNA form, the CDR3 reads TGTGCCAGCAGTTACGTTAATCAGCCCCAGCATTTT. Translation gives CASSYVNQPQHF.